The present TCR beta chain was sequenced within a study of cytomegalovirus exposure and HLA in healthy donors. The PCR made use of 60 Vbeta and 13 Jbeta primers. Here immunoSEQ multiplex PCR was the method, and the copy in TCRdb shows in-frame clones only, minus some. In the table there are approximately 160,000 clones, more than 70% of which are singletons. The CDR3 loop spans 14 amino acids. V lost 5 bases and J lost 6, with 14 bases in between. The germline V gene encodes CDR1 MNHEY and CDR2 SMNVEV (reference sequence). Sequencing was carried out using PBMCs. The clonotype originates from a male donor in good health and CMV-seronegative. The rearrangement uses TRBV27 and TRBJ1-5, with D possibly matching TRBD1 (6 bases). CDR3 nucleotide sequence: TGTGCCAGCAGTCGTGGGGGCGCAGCTCAGCCCCAGCATTTT. It yields the protein CASSRGGAAQPQHF.